The source of this T cell receptor (beta chain) is a study of regulatory T cells in long-lasting Graves disease. General study results and limits: Public clonotype sharing was higher in persistent than newly diagnosed patients.

The CDR3 consists of 15 residues. V was clipped by 3 bases and J by 4 bases, with 12 bases between them. CDR1 and CDR2 (germline): SGHTA, FQGNSA. Combining iRepertoire HTBI primers with Arm-PCR of CDR3 regions, the authors built TCR beta libraries. TCRdb passed the multiplex PCR reads through MiXCR, listing each CDR3 protein once. The sample lists about 430,000 distinct CDR3 sequences; over 20% were seen once. As to time point: persistent/refractory GD, antithyroid drugs over 5 years with positive TRAb. RNA extracted from PBMCs served as the sequencing template. The table lists this clonotype with a few counts. Its antigen is not known.

This material consisted of peripheral blood mononuclear cells (PBMCs), taken when the disease was refractory, from a patient treated with antithyroid drugs. This sequence originates from a female donor with Graves disease. The chain employs TRBV7-2 and TRBJ2-2; D might be TRBD2 (6 bases). Written as DNA, the CDR3 is TGTGCCAGCAGCTTGACTAGATGGTTCACCGGGGAGCTGTTTTTT. It encodes CASSLTRWFTGELFF.